This TCR beta chain was obtained from a study of T cell repertoires and HLA-DP antigens. V was pared by 4 bases and J by 3 bases, with 3 bases of the junction left unmatched. This CDR3 is built from 16 residues. The germline CDR1 and CDR2 sequences are SGHDN and FVKESK. A remark on this clone: No antigen is known for it.

Libraries were prepared by immunoSEQ multiplex PCR; TCRdb keeps only in-frame clonotypes and omits some of them. This table has about 73,000 clones, about four fifths appearing once. The receptor was isolated from a man in his 60s in good health and CMV-seronegative. The rearrangement links TRBV14 to TRBJ2-6; 10 bases are shared with TRBD1. The sequencing sample was made of CD4+ T cells from PBMCs. The CDR3 nucleotides are TGTGCCAGCAGCCGGGACAGGGGAGGTGGGGCCAACGTCCTGACTTTC. It encodes CASSRDRGGGANVLTF. The full variable domain, in which reference TRBV14 and TRBJ2-6 provide the parts outside the CDR3, is EAGVTQFPSHSVIEKGQTVTLRCDPISGHDNLYWYRRVMGKEIKFLLHFVKESKQDESGMPNNRFLAERTGGTYSTLKVQPAELEDSGVYFCASSRDRGGGANVLTFGAGSRLTVL.